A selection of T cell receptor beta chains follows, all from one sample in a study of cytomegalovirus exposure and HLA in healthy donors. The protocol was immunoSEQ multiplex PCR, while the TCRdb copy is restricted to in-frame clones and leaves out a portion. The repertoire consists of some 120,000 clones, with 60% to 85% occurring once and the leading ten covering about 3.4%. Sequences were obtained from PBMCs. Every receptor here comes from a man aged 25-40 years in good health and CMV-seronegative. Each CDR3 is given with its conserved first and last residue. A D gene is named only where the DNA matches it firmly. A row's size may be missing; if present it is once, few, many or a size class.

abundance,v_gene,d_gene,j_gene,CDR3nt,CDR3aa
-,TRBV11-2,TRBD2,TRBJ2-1,TGTGCCAGCAGCTTGCTAGCGGGAGGGCCGGCTAGTTATGAGCAGTTCTTC,CASSLLAGGPASYEQFF
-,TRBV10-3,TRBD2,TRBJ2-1,TGTGCCATCAGTGAGTCGGCGGGGGGGAACAATGAGCAGTTCTTC,CAISESAGGNNEQFF
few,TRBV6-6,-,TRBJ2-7,TGTGCCAGCAGTTACGACAGCCCTCGACGCAACGAGCAGTACTTC,CASSYDSPRRNEQYF
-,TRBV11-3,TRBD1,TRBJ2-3,TGTGCCAGCAGCTTAAGGAACAGGGGCGGCACAGATACGCAGTATTTT,CASSLRNRGGTDTQYF
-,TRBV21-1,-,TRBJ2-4,TGTGCCAGCAGCAACCGGTTTGGGGGACTCCTAGCCAAAAACATTCAGTACTTC,CASSNRFGGLLAKNIQYF
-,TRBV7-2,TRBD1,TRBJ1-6,TGTGCCAGCAGCCTACCGGGACAGCCCCATTCACCCCTCCACTTT,CASSLPGQPHSPLHF
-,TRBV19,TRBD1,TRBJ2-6,TGTGCCAGTAGTAGCGACAGGGGGGAGGTCAACGTCCTGACTTTC,CASSSDRGEVNVLTF
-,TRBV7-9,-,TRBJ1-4,TGTGCCAGCAGCCACAGCGGGAATGAAAAACTGTTTTTT,CASSHSGNEKLFF
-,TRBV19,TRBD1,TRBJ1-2,TGTGCCAGTAGTCTTGGACAGGTCTATGGCTACACCTTC,CASSLGQVYGYTF
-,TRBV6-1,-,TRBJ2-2,TGTGCCAGCAGCGCCTTAGGGGGCACCGGGGAGCTGTTTTTT,CASSALGGTGELFF
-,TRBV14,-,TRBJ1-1,TGTGCCAGCAGCCAAGACTGGAACACTGAAGCTTTCTTT,CASSQDWNTEAFF
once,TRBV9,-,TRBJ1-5,TGTGCCAGCAGCGTAGACGACACCCCTACCCAGCCCCAGCATTTT,CASSVDDTPTQPQHF
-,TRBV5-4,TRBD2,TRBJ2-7,TGTGCCAGCAGCTTGGCGGGACTAGCTGGGGAGCAGTACTTC,CASSLAGLAGEQYF
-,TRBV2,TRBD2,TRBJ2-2,TGTGCCAGCAGTGAACTAGCGGGGTCCACCGGGGAGCTGTTTTTT,CASSELAGSTGELFF
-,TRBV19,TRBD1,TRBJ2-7,TGTGCCAGTAGTATTACTGGGACAGGGCGCCACGAGCAGTACTTC,CASSITGTGRHEQYF
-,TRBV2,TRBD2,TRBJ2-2,TGTGCCAGCAGTCGAGCGGGAGTGAACACCGGGGAGCTGTTTTTT,CASSRAGVNTGELFF
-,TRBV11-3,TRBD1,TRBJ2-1,TGTGCCAGCAGCCTACGGGGACAGGGTGGCCCTGAGCAGTTCTTC,CASSLRGQGGPEQFF
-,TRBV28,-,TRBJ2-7,TGTGCCAGCAGTATACAGGGTGGGGGACCCTACGAGCAGTACTTC,CASSIQGGGPYEQYF
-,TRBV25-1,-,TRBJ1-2,TGTGCCAGCAGTGGACAGAACTATGGCTACACCTTC,CASSGQNYGYTF
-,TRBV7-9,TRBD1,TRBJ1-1,TGTGCCAGCAGCTTGGGACAGGGGGACACTGAAGCTTTCTTT,CASSLGQGDTEAFF
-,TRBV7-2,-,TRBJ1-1,TGTGCCAGCAGCGCGACAGGTGACACTGAAGCTTTCTTT,CASSATGDTEAFF
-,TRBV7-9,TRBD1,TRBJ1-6,TGTGCCAGCAGCTTAGTTAGAGGGGGACAGGGGATCTATAATTCACCCCTCCACTTT,CASSLVRGGQGIYNSPLHF
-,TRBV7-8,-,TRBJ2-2,TGTGCCAGCAGTCAGCAACGGGGAGCGAACACCGGGGAGCTGTTTTTT,CASSQQRGANTGELFF
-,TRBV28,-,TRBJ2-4,TGTGCCACCGTGGGGGGGGCGTCCAAAAACATTCAGTACTTC,CATVGGASKNIQYF
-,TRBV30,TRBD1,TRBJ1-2,TGTGCCTGCCATGGGACAGCTAACTATGGCTACACCTTC,CACHGTANYGYTF
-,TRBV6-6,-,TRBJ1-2,TGTGCCAGCAGTTACACCTCCGAGGATGGCTACACCTTC,CASSYTSEDGYTF
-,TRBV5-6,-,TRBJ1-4,TGTGCCAGCAGCCTGGGACACCCGGGGGGGAATGAAAAACTGTTTTTT,CASSLGHPGGNEKLFF
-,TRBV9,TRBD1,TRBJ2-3,TGTGCCAGCACCGGAGACAGGGAGACCCTGAATACGCAGTATTTT,CASTGDRETLNTQYF
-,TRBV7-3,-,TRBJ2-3,TGTGCCAGCAGCTTGTCTAGCACAGATACGCAGTATTTT,CASSLSSTDTQYF
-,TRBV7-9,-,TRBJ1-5,TGTGCCAGCAGCCCTGGAGGAGGGAAGGATCAGCCCCAGCATTTT,CASSPGGGKDQPQHF
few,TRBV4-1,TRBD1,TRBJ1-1,TGCGCCAGCAGCCAAACCTTGGGACAGTGGAACACTGAAGCTTTCTTT,CASSQTLGQWNTEAFF
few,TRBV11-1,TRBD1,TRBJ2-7,TGTGCCAGCAGTTCGACAGGGGGCGCGGTCTACGAGCAGTACTTC,CASSSTGGAVYEQYF
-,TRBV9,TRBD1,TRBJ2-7,TGTGCCAGCAGCGTAGGAAAAGACAGGGCCTACGAGCAGTACTTC,CASSVGKDRAYEQYF
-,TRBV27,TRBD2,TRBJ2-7,TGTGCCAGCGGCCTAGCGGGAGTTCCCTACGAGCAGTACTTC,CASGLAGVPYEQYF
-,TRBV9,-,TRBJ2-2,TGTGCCAGCAGCGGGTTCAGCGGGGAGCTGTTTTTT,CASSGFSGELFF
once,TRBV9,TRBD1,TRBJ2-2,TGTGCCAGCAGCTTGGGACAGGGCCGGGACACCGGGGAGCTGTTTTTT,CASSLGQGRDTGELFF
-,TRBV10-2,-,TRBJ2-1,TGCGCCAGCAGTGAGGTACTCGCGCCCGAGCAGTTCTTC,CASSEVLAPEQFF
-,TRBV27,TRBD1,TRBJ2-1,TGTGCCAGCAGTTTGGGTAGACAGGGGGCGCGAAATGAGCAGTTCTTC,CASSLGRQGARNEQFF
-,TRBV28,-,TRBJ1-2,TGTGCCAGCAGTCTGACAGGTCTCTATGGCTACACCTTC,CASSLTGLYGYTF
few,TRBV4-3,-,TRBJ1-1,TGCGCCAGCAGCCAAGCGGTCCTGAACACTGAAGCTTTCTTT,CASSQAVLNTEAFF
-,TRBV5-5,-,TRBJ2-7,TGTGCCAGCAGCCCCTCTGAGGCAGGGGTCTCCTACGAGCAGTACTTC,CASSPSEAGVSYEQYF
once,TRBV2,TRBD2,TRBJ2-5,TGTGCCAGCAGTGAAGGTGGGGGAGGGGTGGAGACCCAGTACTTC,CASSEGGGGVETQYF